This T cell receptor (beta chain) is from a study of beta chain features in type 1 diabetes. Each sorted population was over 98% pure. All of the isolated RNA was reverse transcribed, so expressed TCRB transcripts were sequenced. Using immunoSEQ multiplex PCR, the repertoire was profiled, and TCRdb retains in-frame clones only, with some absent. The table records about 220,000 clones, under 13% of them present only once. Whole-study results and caveats: Naive, central memory and Treg TCRB repertoires appeared more alike in patients than in healthy donors.

This clone turned up a few times. Antigen: not known. CDR1 and CDR2 from the germline V gene are GTSNPN and SVGIG (reference sequence). V lost 6 bases, J lost 1 base, and 10 bases lay in between. The CDR3 runs to 13 residues. The sample taken for sequencing was central memory CD4+ T cells from blood. This sequence joins TRBV30 and TRBJ2-4, with D unclear. This receptor was identified in a man aged 18-30 years in good health. The CDR3 sequence: CACDGWAKNIQYF. The DNA for the CDR3 is TGTGCCTGTGATGGATGGGCCAAAAACATTCAGTACTTC. Full variable domain (outside the CDR3, taken from reference TRBV30 and TRBJ2-4): SQTIHQWPATLVQPVGSPLSLECTVEGTSNPNLYWYRQAAGRGLQLLFYSVGIGQISSEVPQNLSASRPQDRQFILSSKKLLLSDSGFYLCACDGWAKNIQYFGAGTRLSVL.